Sequencing of this T cell receptor (beta chain) was carried out in a study of shared clonotypes between healthy human individuals. General observations from the study: Generation of non-shared clonotypes was less probable than generation of clonotypes shared by all four donors. Only blood was sampled, and tissue TCR repertoires likely differ from blood ones.

In germline, CDR1 is SGHRS, CDR2 YFSETQ. With 0 bases removed from V and 3 bases from J, the gap between germline ends came to 10 bases. The CDR3 consists of 15 residues. Deep was the level at which the assay was run. TCRdb keeps only in-frame clones here, not all; method: immunoSEQ multiplex PCR. The profile covers a few hundred thousand clones, with 90% to 98% appearing a single time and approximately 0.3% taken by the ten largest. Concerning this clone: The antigen remains undetermined.

Donors included only healthy HIV-negative adults lacking recent acute infections or vaccinations. This chain connects TRBV5-1 to TRBJ1-3; D is possibly TRBD1 (5 bases). The sequence came from a man aged 25-40 years in good health. Sequencing used memory CD8+ T cells sorted from blood. Described subset: CD45RO+ cells pooled with CCR7-negative TemRA cells. CDR3 protein: CASSLADSIGNTIYF. In nucleotides, the CDR3 is TGCGCCAGCAGCTTGGCCGACAGTATTGGAAACACCATATATTTT.